Sequencing of this T cell receptor (beta chain) was carried out in a study of siplizumab effects on memory and regulatory T cells. General study findings and limits: Significant reduction of alloreactive sequences traceable to unstimulated CD4+ memory cells was observed with siplizumab. Proliferating siplizumab-culture Treg suppressive function went unconfirmed. Naive T cells looked more diverse than memory cells and looked like major alloresponse contributors.

V lost 1 base and J 2 bases, leaving 11 bases between the germline ends. Germline-derived CDR1 and CDR2 are SGDLS and YYNGEE. The CDR3 is 15 residues long. Only in-frame clones appear in the TCRdb table, and some are missing; sequencing was by immunoSEQ multiplex PCR. Of around 94,000 clones listed, 80% to 95% were seen once; the top ten hold around 1.1%. This clone was picked up one time. As yet, its antigen is unknown. The origin of this receptor is a human donor in good health. Sequencing was carried out using CD4+ T cells sorted from blood. The genes are TRBV9 and TRBJ2-3, with D perhaps being TRBD1 or TRBD2 (5 bases each). This chain's CDR3 is CASSVSGRTTDTQYF. CDR3 nucleotides: TGTGCCAGCAGCGTATCGGGACGGACCACAGATACGCAGTATTTT.